Listed below are T cell receptor beta chains from one sample, sequenced in a study of beta chain features in type 1 diabetes. Data came from immunoSEQ multiplex PCR; TCRdb stores just in-frame clones and leaves some out. Of a few hundred thousand clones detected, roughly 14% appear once; the ten largest clones hold around 0.039%. The sample was naive CD4+ T cells from blood. The source is a man younger than 40 in good health. Both conserved end residues are part of each CDR3. A D gene is named only where the DNA matches it firmly. Only part of the rows carry a size: once, few, many, or a class if the clone is expanded.

j_call v_call clone_size d_call cdr3_aa cdr3_nt
TRBJ2-5 TRBV2 - TRBD1 CASSAQGIQETQYF TGTGCCAGCAGCGCACAGGGGATCCAAGAGACCCAGTACTTC
TRBJ2-5 TRBV5-1 - - CASSFGSRQETQYF TGCGCCAGCAGCTTTGGCAGCAGACAAGAGACCCAGTACTTC
TRBJ1-2 TRBV25-1 - - CASSELYGYTF TGTGCCAGCAGTGAACTATATGGCTACACCTTC
TRBJ2-1 TRBV7-9 - TRBD2 CASSRTSGRWGYYEQFF TGTGCCAGCAGCCGGACTAGCGGGAGGTGGGGGTACTATGAGCAGTTCTTC
TRBJ2-5 TRBV13 - TRBD1 CASSSTGLQETQYF TGTGCCAGCAGCTCGACAGGGTTACAAGAGACCCAGTACTTC
TRBJ2-1 TRBV20-1 few - CSATRDLWQFF TGCAGTGCTACCCGGGACCTGTGGCAGTTCTTC
TRBJ2-6 TRBV7-2 many - CASRPKGSGANVLTF TGTGCCAGCAGACCCAAGGGTTCTGGGGCCAACGTCCTGACTTTC
TRBJ1-3 TRBV4-3 few - CASSQGIDGGYTIYF TGCGCCAGCAGCCAAGGGATTGATGGTGGCTACACCATATATTTT
TRBJ2-3 TRBV4-1 - - CASSQSGLAGDTQYF TGCGCCAGCAGCCAATCAGGGTTGGCGGGGGATACGCAGTATTTT
TRBJ2-5 TRBV6-5 - - CASKGRLETQYF TGTGCCAGTAAAGGACGCCTGGAGACCCAGTACTTC
TRBJ1-6 TRBV5-4 - TRBD1 CASSLRDRGPSPLHF TGTGCCAGCAGCCTCCGGGACAGGGGGCCTTCACCCCTCCACTTT
TRBJ2-5 TRBV6-5 - TRBD1 CASSYETGVYQETQYF TGTGCCAGCAGTTATGAGACAGGGGTGTACCAAGAGACCCAGTACTTC
TRBJ1-4 TRBV25-1 - TRBD1 CVSSPPGTANEKLFF TGTGTCAGCAGTCCCCCCGGGACAGCGAATGAAAAACTGTTTTTT
TRBJ2-5 TRBV4-3 - - CASSPDLGETQYF TGCGCCAGCAGCCCAGATCTAGGAGAGACCCAGTACTTC
TRBJ2-4 TRBV7-2 - - CASSLGETTLQYF TGTGCCAGCAGCTTAGGTGAAACAACCCTTCAGTACTTC
TRBJ1-1 TRBV7-6 - - CASSLAAGGLAAFF TGTGCCAGCAGCTTAGCAGCGGGGGGCCTCGCAGCTTTCTTT
TRBJ2-3 TRBV5-1 - TRBD2 CASSSRLAGVITDTQYF TGCGCCAGCAGCTCTCGCCTAGCGGGGGTGATCACAGATACGCAGTATTTT
TRBJ2-1 TRBV7-2 few - CASSFLVEQFF TGTGCCAGCAGCTTTTTGGTTGAGCAGTTCTTC
TRBJ2-5 TRBV7-9 - TRBD2 CASSPGQLTSGSETQYF TGTGCCAGCAGCCCCGGACAACTGACTAGCGGGAGTGAGACCCAGTACTTC
TRBJ2-2 TRBV9 - - CASSVELARNTGELFF TGTGCCAGCAGCGTTGAACTAGCTAGGAACACCGGGGAGCTGTTTTTT
TRBJ2-4 TRBV2 few TRBD1 CASRDRGPNIQYF TGTGCCAGCAGGGACAGGGGGCCAAACATTCAGTACTTC
TRBJ1-4 TRBV7-7 few TRBD1 CASSSGTGRGKLFF TGTGCCAGCAGCTCCGGGACAGGGCGGGGAAAACTGTTTTTT
TRBJ2-5 TRBV4-1 few TRBD1 CASSQRDRGLEETQYF TGCGCCAGCAGCCAACGTGACAGGGGGCTGGAAGAGACCCAGTACTTC
TRBJ1-4 TRBV5-4 few TRBD1 CASSPGPRQGGNEKLFF TGTGCCAGCAGTCCCGGCCCCAGGCAGGGGGGTAATGAAAAACTGTTTTTT
TRBJ2-3 TRBV2 - - CAAKRGTIHTQYF TGTGCCGCTAAGAGGGGGACGATCCATACGCAGTATTTT
TRBJ2-1 TRBV4-3 few TRBD2 CASSQDFPLLAGGRREQFF TGCGCCAGCAGCCAAGATTTCCCCTTACTAGCGGGAGGGCGGCGTGAGCAGTTCTTC
TRBJ2-1 TRBV12-2 few - CASRLEVEEDNEQFF TGTGCAAGTCGCTTAGAAGTGGAAGAAGACAATGAGCAGTTCTTC
TRBJ2-7 TRBV4-3 - - CASSQGYSSYEQYF TGCGCCAGCAGCCAAGGGTACAGCTCCTACGAGCAGTACTTC
TRBJ2-5 TRBV7-2 few TRBD2 CASSFQAGRETQYF TGTGCCAGCAGCTTCCAAGCGGGGAGGGAGACCCAGTACTTC
TRBJ2-3 TRBV7-6 - - CASSLNRGTDTQYF TGTGCCAGCAGCTTAAACAGAGGCACAGATACGCAGTATTTT
TRBJ2-1 TRBV5-6 - TRBD2 CASSWGLADNEQFF TGTGCCAGCAGCTGGGGACTAGCGGACAATGAGCAGTTCTTC
TRBJ2-1 TRBV11-2 few - CASSLKSPGVTEQFF TGTGCCAGCAGCTTAAAGTCCCCGGGGGTGACTGAGCAGTTCTTC
TRBJ2-1 TRBV7-2 few - CASSQTSGSYNEQFF TGTGCCAGCAGCCAGACGTCTGGCTCCTACAATGAGCAGTTCTTC
TRBJ1-2 TRBV30 - - CAWMAGSGYTF TGTGCCTGGATGGCAGGGTCGGGCTACACCTTC
TRBJ1-2 TRBV6-5 few TRBD1 CASRYDRAGGYTF TGTGCCAGCAGATACGACAGGGCGGGCGGCTACACCTTC
TRBJ1-2 TRBV2 - - CASRRGRRENYGYTF TGTGCCTCCAGGCGGGGCCGACGGGAGAACTATGGCTACACCTTC
TRBJ1-6 TRBV29-1 - TRBD1 CSVATGGNSPLHF TGCAGCGTGGCCACAGGGGGCAATTCACCCCTCCACTTT
TRBJ2-5 TRBV7-9 few TRBD2 CASSISSGSLKTQYF TGTGCCAGCAGCATATCTAGCGGGAGTTTGAAGACCCAGTACTTC
TRBJ2-3 TRBV7-8 - TRBD1 CASSLAFDRADTQYF TGTGCCAGCAGCTTAGCCTTCGACAGGGCAGATACGCAGTATTTT
TRBJ2-1 TRBV5-1 few TRBD2 CASSLLREVYNEQFF TGCGCCAGCAGCTTGCTGCGGGAGGTTTACAATGAGCAGTTCTTC
TRBJ1-5 TRBV15 few - CATSRDLAGYSNQPQHF TGTGCCACCAGCAGAGATCTGGCGGGGTATAGCAATCAGCCCCAGCATTTT
TRBJ1-2 TRBV9 few - CASSAQGGNNYGYTF TGTGCCAGCAGCGCACAGGGAGGGAATAACTATGGCTACACCTTC
TRBJ1-3 TRBV29-1 - - CSVPSGNTIYF TGCAGCGTTCCATCTGGAAACACCATATATTTT
TRBJ2-5 TRBV6-5 few - CASSYSQGWRETQYF TGTGCCAGCAGTTACTCACAGGGATGGAGGGAGACCCAGTACTTC
TRBJ1-2 TRBV7-9 few - CASSLEGQRYGYTF TGTGCCAGCAGCTTAGAAGGACAGCGCTATGGCTACACCTTC
TRBJ2-3 TRBV29-1 few - CSVASAQGDTQYF TGCAGCGTTGCGTCCGCCCAGGGGGATACGCAGTATTTT
TRBJ2-3 TRBV7-2 few TRBD2 CASSLLAGGPIDTQYF TGTGCCAGCAGCTTACTAGCGGGAGGGCCTATAGATACGCAGTATTTT
TRBJ1-2 TRBV29-1 few - CSGRLSSNYGYTF TGCAGCGGTCGCCTCAGTTCTAACTATGGCTACACCTTC